A selection of T cell receptor beta chains follows, all from one sample in a study of cytomegalovirus exposure and HLA in healthy donors. Assay used: immunoSEQ multiplex PCR; TCRdb lists only in-frame clones, some missing. The profile shows more than 200,000 clones, about 81% of them singletons. The sequenced sample was PBMCs. These receptors were obtained from a man in his forties in good health and CMV-seropositive. CDR3s include the opening cysteine and the closing phenylalanine or tryptophan. The order of the fields is V gene, D gene, clone size, J gene, CDR3 DNA, CDR3 protein. D genes are given only for firm matches. Clone sizes are given selectively: once, few, many, or a class where the clone is expanded.

TRBV29-1	NA	NA	TRBJ1-2	TGCAGCGTCCCTCCAAGGGGAGGGTATGGCTACACCTTC	CSVPPRGGYGYTF
TRBV19	TRBD1	few	TRBJ2-5	TGTGCCAGTAGTATGACAGGGTGGGAGACCCAGTACTTC	CASSMTGWETQYF
TRBV9	NA	NA	TRBJ1-2	TGTGCCAGCAGCGTAGATGAGGGGGCTAACTATGGCTACACCTTC	CASSVDEGANYGYTF
TRBV7-6	NA	NA	TRBJ2-7	TGTGCCAGCAGCTTAGGCCGAGAGTACGAGCAGTACTTC	CASSLGREYEQYF
TRBV6-1	TRBD1	once	TRBJ1-4	TGTGCCAGCAGTGAGGCGGAAACAGGGGCGGCTAATGAAAAACTGTTTTTT	CASSEAETGAANEKLFF
TRBV27	NA	NA	TRBJ2-1	TGTGCCAGCAGCTATAGAGGCAATGAGCAGTTCTTC	CASSYRGNEQFF
TRBV4-1	TRBD1	NA	TRBJ1-1	TGCGCCAGCAGAATTGACAGGGACAACACTGAAGCTTTCTTT	CASRIDRDNTEAFF
TRBV5-6	TRBD2	NA	TRBJ2-1	TGTGCCAGCAGCGCCGGACTAGACGATGAGCAGTTCTTC	CASSAGLDDEQFF
TRBV10-1	NA	few	TRBJ2-1	TGCGCCAGCAGTGAACCAGGCTATGAGCAGTTCTTC	CASSEPGYEQFF
TRBV29-1	NA	NA	TRBJ1-3	TGCAGCGTTGTGAGCTCTGGAAACACCATATATTTT	CSVVSSGNTIYF
TRBV6-6	TRBD2	NA	TRBJ2-7	TGTGCCAGCAGTTACTCTGGCGGGGGTACCTACGAGCAGTACTTC	CASSYSGGGTYEQYF
TRBV10-3	NA	NA	TRBJ1-1	TGTGCCATCAGTGATGAGGGACACTTTGAAGCTTTCTTT	CAISDEGHFEAFF
TRBV10-2	TRBD1	NA	TRBJ2-7	TGCGCCAGCAGCCAGACAGGGGGTCTCAACGAGCAGTACTTC	CASSQTGGLNEQYF
TRBV9	NA	once	TRBJ2-5	TGTGCCAGCAGCGGATCGGAGCTATCCCAAGAGACCCAGTACTTC	CASSGSELSQETQYF
TRBV29-1	TRBD1	NA	TRBJ1-1	TGCAGCGTTATTGGACAGGCTGAAGCTTTCTTT	CSVIGQAEAFF
TRBV4-1	TRBD1	NA	TRBJ2-7	TGCGCCAGCAGCTACAGGGGCGGCGAGCAGTACTTC	CASSYRGGEQYF
TRBV6-1	TRBD2	NA	TRBJ2-3	TGTGCCAGCAGTGAGGGACTAGCGGGAGGAGAAAATACGCAGTATTTT	CASSEGLAGGENTQYF
TRBV5-1	TRBD2	NA	TRBJ2-7	TGCGCCAGCAGCTCCTCACCCGGGACTAGAAGCGAGCAGTACTTC	CASSSSPGTRSEQYF
TRBV2	TRBD1	NA	TRBJ2-7	TGTGCCAGCAGTTTAGGACAGGGTGGAACCTACGAGCAGTACTTC	CASSLGQGGTYEQYF
TRBV9	TRBD1	NA	TRBJ2-1	TGTGCCAGCACCCTGGGACAGGTCGGCTACAATGAGCAGTTCTTC	CASTLGQVGYNEQFF
TRBV10-2	NA	NA	TRBJ1-5	TGCGCCAGCAGTGAGTCGCGGTACCAGCCCCAGCATTTT	CASSESRYQPQHF
TRBV11-3	NA	NA	TRBJ1-1	TGTGCCAGCAGCTTAGTTATGGGTGCGGGAATCATGAACACTGAAGCTTTCTTT	CASSLVMGAGIMNTEAFF